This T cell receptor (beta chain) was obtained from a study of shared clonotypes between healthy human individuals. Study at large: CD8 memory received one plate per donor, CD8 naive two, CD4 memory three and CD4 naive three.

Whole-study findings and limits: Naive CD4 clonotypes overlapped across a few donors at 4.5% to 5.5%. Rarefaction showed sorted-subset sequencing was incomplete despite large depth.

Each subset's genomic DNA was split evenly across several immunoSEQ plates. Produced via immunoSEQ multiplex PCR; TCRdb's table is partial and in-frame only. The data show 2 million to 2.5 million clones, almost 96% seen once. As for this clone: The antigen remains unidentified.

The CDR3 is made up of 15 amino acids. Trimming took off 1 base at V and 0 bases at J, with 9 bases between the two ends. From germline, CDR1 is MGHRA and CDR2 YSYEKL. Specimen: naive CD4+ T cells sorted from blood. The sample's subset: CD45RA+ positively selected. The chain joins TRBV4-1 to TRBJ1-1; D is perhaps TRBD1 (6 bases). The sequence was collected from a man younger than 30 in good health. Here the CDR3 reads CASSQGSGVNTEAFF. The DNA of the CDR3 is TGCGCCAGCAGCCAAGGGTCAGGGGTGAACACTGAAGCTTTCTTT.